The 27 T cell receptor beta chains presented below share a single source sample, sequenced in a study of blood T cells in healthy people across ages. A second roughly 6 to 12 cycle PCR used barcoded and J-beta primers. TCRdb independently ran MiXCR on the 5' RACE reads; one entry per CDR3 protein. The table shows hundreds of thousands of distinct CDR3 sequences, with approximately 30% occurring only once. Material: blood. The receptors were gathered from an elderly woman in good health.

V is TRBV5-1 and J is TRBJ2-3; 9 bases are shared with TRBD2. Per the germline V gene, CDR1 is SGHRS and CDR2 is YFSETQ. V shed 0 bases, J shed 4 bases, and the junction held 6 bases outside the gene matches. This CDR3 has 16 residues. The CDR3 DNA reads TGCGCCAGCAGCTTGGGTGCGGGGGGGCAGGCAGATACGCAGTATTTT. Its translation: CASSLGAGGQADTQYF.

This clonotype was seen only a few times. V gene TRBV5-1 combines with J gene TRBJ2-2, with 8 positions matching TRBD2. The CDR3 length is 16 residues. The ends lost 1 base at V and 0 bases at J; junction bases unmatched: 2. Germline lookup yields CDR1 SGHRS and CDR2 YFSETQ. CDR3 DNA: TGCGCCAGCAGCTTGCTTAGCGGGGCGAACACCGGGGAGCTGTTTTTT. It yields the protein CASSLLSGANTGELFF.

The table lists this clonotype with many counts. A much larger clone lies one base from this, so it may be a read error. This chain connects TRBV9 to TRBJ2-1, with D possibly TRBD2 on 6 matching bases. The closer fit of TRBJ2-7 to the DNA end suggests the J call may be wrong. Germline CDR1 SGDLS, CDR2 YYNGEE. This CDR3 contains 16 residues. CDR3 sequence: CASSPRPGGSYNEQYF. The CDR3 DNA reads as TGTGCCAGCAGCCCCCGCCCTGGGGGGTCCTACAATGAGCAGTACTTC.

This clonotype has a count of ten or more. V usage is TRBV7-8 and J usage is TRBJ2-6; no reliable D call. Germline V gene lookup returns CDR1 SGHVS and CDR2 FQNEAQ. V dropped 10 bases and J dropped 2 bases, with 21 bases sitting between them. This CDR3 has 17 residues. The CDR3 loop reads CATPFPATKPGANVLTF. DNA for the CDR3: TGTGCCACGCCCTTCCCCGCTACAAAACCTGGGGCCAACGTCCTGACTTTC.

This clonotype was recorded many times. V and J are TRBV7-2 and TRBJ2-5; D possibly uses TRBD1 or TRBD2 (5 bases each). Germline V gene sequence: CDR1 SGHTA, CDR2 FQGNSA. V lost 7 bases and J lost 4, with 16 bases in between. The CDR3 runs to 14 residues. The CDR3 DNA is TGTGCCAGCAAGACAGCGGTTCAGTCAGAGACCCAGTACTTC. This sequence encodes CASKTAVQSETQYF.

The rearrangement links TRBV28 to TRBJ2-6; D remains unclear. The length of the CDR3 is 15 residues. V was trimmed by 6 bases and J by 2 bases, leaving 11 bases between them. CDR1 is MDHEN and CDR2 is SYDVKM in the germline V gene. The CDR3 region has the DNA TGTGCCAGCAGCTCCAGTGGGGCTGGGGCCAACGTCCTGACTTTC. This translates into CASSSSGAGANVLTF.

This clonotype was detected many times. The rearrangement joins TRBV6-1 to TRBJ1-4, with D tentatively TRBD1 (6 bases). Germline CDR1 and CDR2: MNHNS and SASEGT. The V end lost 11 bases, the J end lost 4 bases, and 14 bases lay between the germline ends. This CDR3 has 13 amino acids. In DNA, the CDR3 is TGTGCCGGTCATGGACAGAATAATGAAAAACTGTTTTTT. Translated, it gives CAGHGQNNEKLFF.

This clonotype was recorded a few times. The chain recombines TRBV12-3 or TRBV12-4 with TRBJ1-5; D possibly corresponds to TRBD1 (6 bases). V lost 5 bases and J 4 bases, leaving 9 bases between the germline ends. The CDR3 length is 13 residues. The CDR3 nucleotides read TGTGCCAGCAGTCAACAGGGAAATCAGCCCCAGCATTTT. It is translated as CASSQQGNQPQHF.

This clonotype has ten or more counts. The V and J genes are TRBV7-4 and TRBJ2-3, with TRBD1 matching 12 bases. The CDR3 totals 19 residues. The junction had 13 bases not matched to a gene; V was cut back by 0 bases and J by 6 bases. Germline CDR1 and CDR2: SGHVT and SQSDAQ. CDR3 nucleotide sequence: TGTGCCAGCAGCTTAGCGAAAGAGTGGAGGGACAGGGGGCTGGATACGCAGTATTTT. As protein: CASSLAKEWRDRGLDTQYF. The entire variable domain, with the rest obtained from reference TRBV7-4 and TRBJ2-3, is as follows: GAGVSQSPRYKVAKRGRDVALRCDSISGHVTLYWYRQTLGQGSEVLTYSQSDAQRDKSGRPSGRFSAERPERSVSTLKIQRTEQGDSAVYLCASSLAKEWRDRGLDTQYFGPGTRLTVL.

Concerning this clonotype itself: A clone one base away is much larger, so this may be a read error. The chain carries TRBV6-1 and TRBJ2-1, with 9 bases fitting TRBD2. The germline CDR1 and CDR2 sequences are MNHNS and SASEGT. This CDR3 comprises 15 residues. Here the CDR3 reads CASSVRGGAYNEQSF. The CDR3 DNA sequence: TGTGCCAGCAGTGTTCGCGGGGGGGCCTACAATGAGCAGTCCTTC.

A single count supports this clonotype. A much larger clone differs by one base, so this may be a read error. The V and J genes are TRBV6-5 and TRBJ2-5; no firm D call. The CDR3 sequence is 11 residues long. The germline CDR1 and CDR2 sequences are MNHEY and SVGAGI. V shed 0 bases and J shed 11 bases, with 7 bases lying between them. In DNA, the CDR3 is TGTGCCAGCAGTTACTCGGGTGCGCAGTACTTC. Translated, it gives CASSYSGAQYF.

In this sample, this clonotype turned up many times. The chain is built from TRBV6-2 or TRBV6-3 and TRBJ2-5; no clear D gene. CDR3 length: 14 residues. V was trimmed by 0 bases and J by 0 bases, leaving 5 bases between them. Germline V lookup: CDR1 MNHEY, CDR2 SVGEGT. CDR3: CASSYSIHQETQYF. The CDR3 DNA sequence: TGTGCCAGCAGTTACTCGATACACCAAGAGACCCAGTACTTC.

This clonotype was observed many times. A read error may be the cause here, since a much bigger clone is one base away. The chain employs TRBV6-5 and TRBJ2-7; 11 positions agree with TRBD1. The junction had 9 bases not matched to a gene; V was cut back by 8 bases and J by 3 bases. The germline V gene encodes CDR1 MNHEY and CDR2 SVGAGI. The CDR3 consists of 15 residues. The CDR3 DNA is TGTGCCAGCGGGCTAACCGGGACAGGGGGCTACGAGCAGTACTTC. It encodes CASGLTGTGGYEQYF.

This clonotype was counted ten times or more. V is TRBV5-1 and J is TRBJ2-3, with 9 bases matching TRBD1. The V and J ends lost 5 bases and 0 bases, in that order; junction bases with no gene match: 10. There are 17 residues in the CDR3. Per the germline V gene, CDR1 is SGHRS and CDR2 is YFSETQ. The CDR3 reads CASSAGQGTSSTDTQYF. For the CDR3, the DNA is TGCGCCAGCAGTGCGGGACAGGGAACCTCTAGCACAGATACGCAGTATTTT.

This clonotype has a handful of counts. A much bigger clone sits one base away, suggesting this may be a read error. V and J are TRBV5-1 and TRBJ2-1; tentative D call: TRBD1 (5 bases). Germline lookup yields CDR1 SGHRS and CDR2 YFSETQ. The CDR3 contains 16 residues. V was cut by 0 bases and J by 8 bases, with 18 bases left in between. The CDR3 protein is CASSLVGRVVIDEQFF. The CDR3 DNA reads as TGCGCCAGCAGCTTGGTTGGCAGGGTAGTTATTGATGAGCAGTTCTTC.

J is TRBJ2-5 and V is TRBV27; TRBD2 agrees at 8 bases. This CDR3 is built from 13 residues. The germline V gene encodes CDR1 MNHEY and CDR2 SMNVEV (reference sequence). V gave up 3 bases and J gave up 11 bases; unmatched junction bases: 8. As DNA, the CDR3 is TGTGCCAGCAGTTTTGCGGGGGGCTACGGGCAGTACTTC. Encoded protein: CASSFAGGYGQYF.

The CDR3 DNA sequence: TGCAGTGCCCCCGGTACTAGACCAAGTGAGCAGTTCTTC. It translates to CSAPGTRPSEQFF. V usage is TRBV20-1 and J usage is TRBJ2-1, with D possibly TRBD2 on 5 matching bases. The CDR3 length is 13 residues. CDR1 and CDR2 from the germline V gene are DFQATT and SNEGSKA (reference sequence). Deletions cut 6 bases from V and 9 bases from J, with 18 bases between.

Turning to this clonotype: Given a much more abundant clone one base away, this may be a read error. V gene TRBV6-5 combines with J gene TRBJ1-5, with D possibly matching TRBD1 (6 bases). CDR1 is MNHEY and CDR2 is SVGAGI in the germline V gene. This CDR3 has 14 residues. CDR3 region: CASSPEQGNQPRHF. CDR3 bases: TGTGCCAGCAGTCCGGAACAGGGCAACCAGCCCCGGCATTTT.

This clonotype was counted at least ten times. V is TRBV5-6 and J is TRBJ2-3, with D maybe TRBD1 (5 bases). The CDR3 covers 15 residues. The V end lost 3 bases, the J end lost 2 bases, and 13 bases lay between the germline ends. Per the germline V gene, CDR1 is SGHDT and CDR2 is YYEEEE. CDR3 bases: TGTGCCAGCAGCTCAGGTCAGGGTATCACAGATACGCAGTATTTT. Translation gives CASSSGQGITDTQYF.

This clonotype was seen at least ten times. The chain employs TRBV6-2 or TRBV6-3 and TRBJ1-6, with no clear D. The CDR3 runs 13 residues. Germline CDR1 MNHEY, CDR2 SVGEGT. Trimming took off 8 bases at V and 15 bases at J, with 20 bases between the two ends. Here the CDR3 DNA reads TGTGCCAGCGGAATTTGGCCAGTCGAAATCCTCCACTTT. Its protein is CASGIWPVEILHF.

This clonotype has at least ten counts. The CDR3 nucleotides read TGTGCCAGCAGCCGGACTAGCGGGGCCCTCACAGATACGCAGTATTTT. This translates into CASSRTSGALTDTQYF. V is TRBV9 and J is TRBJ2-3; the match to TRBD2 covers 12 bases. Looked up from germline, CDR1 is SGDLS and CDR2 is YYNGEE. This CDR3 is built from 16 residues. V shed 4 bases and J 2 bases; nucleotides not matched to a gene: 5.

This clonotype was seen repeatedly, ten times or more. V usage is TRBV28 and J usage is TRBJ2-5, with 7 bases matching TRBD2. This CDR3 spans 13 amino acids. Germline assignment: CDR1 MDHEN and CDR2 SYDVKM. Germline trimming cut 3 bases from V and 3 bases from J; bases unmatched to any gene: 1. The CDR3 sequence is CASSLGGEETQYF. For the CDR3, the DNA is TGTGCCAGCAGTTTGGGGGGGGAAGAGACCCAGTACTTC.

This clonotype appeared a few times. DNA for the CDR3: TGCAGTGCTAGGGGAGACTTGAACACTGAAGCTTTCTTT. Protein sequence: CSARGDLNTEAFF. The chain is built from TRBV20-1 and TRBJ1-1; D remains ambiguous. Germline CDR1 reads DFQATT; CDR2 reads SNEGSKA (reference sequence). Trimming took 3 bases from V and 0 from J, leaving 8 bases between them. The CDR3 covers 13 residues.

V is TRBV30 and J is TRBJ1-4; tentative D call: TRBD1 (5 bases). Germline CDR1 reads GTSNPN; CDR2 reads SVGIG (reference sequence). Between the trimmed V and J ends, which lost 5 bases and 6 bases, there was a span of 16 bases. The CDR3 has 14 residues. CDR3 coding DNA: TGTGCCTGGGGAGGCAAGGGGAAGGATGAAAAACTGTTTTTT. Encoded protein: CAWGGKGKDEKLFF.

This clonotype was seen at least ten times. The V call is TRBV7-9, the J call TRBJ2-7; D gene unclear. The ends were cut back, 5 bases at V and 1 base at J, with 24 bases in the middle. Per germline, CDR1 SEHNR and CDR2 FQNEAQ (reference sequence). The CDR3 covers 18 residues. CDR3 nucleotides: TGTGCCAGCAGCGCAGTGGGTTATGGCCACCAGGCTTCCTACGAGCAGTACTTC. Translated, it gives CASSAVGYGHQASYEQYF.

In its sample, this clonotype was seen many times. The CDR3 spells CASSYSPTRRQETQYF. The CDR3 bases are TGTGCCAGCAGTTACTCCCCGACTAGACGACAAGAGACCCAGTACTTC. The V and J genes are TRBV6-2 or TRBV6-3 and TRBJ2-5; a weak D match, TRBD2 (6 bases). Germline lookup yields CDR1 MNHEY and CDR2 SVGEGT. The V end lost 0 bases, the J end lost 2 bases, and 13 bases lay between the germline ends. The CDR3 spans 16 residues.

In its sample, this clonotype was seen once. At one end, the junction sequence differs from germline, possibly due to a read error. The chain employs TRBV7-8 and TRBJ2-1; D remains unclear. Per the germline V gene, CDR1 is SGHVS and CDR2 is FQNEAQ. The CDR3 runs to 14 residues. The chain's CDR3 is CANSFGVTYNEQFF. Here the CDR3 DNA reads TGTGCCAACAGCTTCGGAGTCACCTACAATGAGCAGTTCTTC.